What follows are 13 T cell receptor beta chains derived from one specimen sequenced in a study of regulatory T cells in long-lasting Graves disease. Time point: newly diagnosed GD, antithyroid drugs for less than 3 months. RNA extracted from PBMCs served as the sequencing template. Relying on iRepertoire HTBI primers and Arm-PCR of CDR3 regions, the team built TCR beta libraries. TCRdb analysed the multiplex PCR reads with MiXCR anew, one entry per CDR3 protein. Among under 300,000 distinct CDR3 sequences listed, about 20% were seen once. This sample also belongs to another study, concerning T cells in Graves' hyperthyroidism and ophthalmopathy.

The source was peripheral blood mononuclear cells (PBMCs), collected at new diagnosis, from a patient treated with antithyroid drugs. These TCRs come from a woman aged 25 to 39 with Graves disease.

This clonotype has just a few counts. This could be a read error, since a much larger clone is one nucleotide away. Since the CDR3 does not end with the conserved phenylalanine or tryptophan, this likely comes from a read error. V usage is TRBV12-3 or TRBV12-4 and J usage is TRBJ1-5; 9 positions match TRBD1. The CDR3 covers 15 residues. Losses at the gene ends were 5 bases for V and 2 bases for J; bases not matched to a gene: 4. CDR3 in DNA: TGTGCCAGCAGTGGGACAGGGTGGCGCAATCAGCCCCAGCATTCT. As protein: CASSGTGWRNQPQHS.

This clonotype was observed at least ten times. This rearrangement joins TRBV5-1 to TRBJ2-3; D gene unclear. Germline V gene sequence: CDR1 SGHRS, CDR2 YFSETQ. The CDR3 sequence is 14 residues long. Trimming shortened V by 3 bases and J by 0 bases, and 8 bases separated the two germline ends. The CDR3 DNA is TGCGCCAGCAGCTCAGCGACAAGCACAGATACGCAGTATTTT. Protein product: CASSSATSTDTQYF.

This clonotype was recorded many times. This rearrangement joins TRBV20-1 to TRBJ2-5, with D hard to call. The length of the CDR3 is 13 residues. Germline lookup yields CDR1 DFQATT and CDR2 SNEGSKA (reference sequence). Trimming left V 3 bases short and J 2 bases short, with 10 bases between. CDR3 DNA: TGCAGTGCTAGGGGGAACGGACAAGAGACCCAGTACTTC. It codes for CSARGNGQETQYF.

This clonotype was detected many times. The chain employs TRBV7-2 and TRBJ1-1, with 9 positions matching TRBD1. V was clipped by 2 bases and J by 4 bases; unmatched bases: 2. The CDR3 is 14 residues long. Germline CDR1 SGHTA, CDR2 FQGNSA. The CDR3 region has the DNA TGTGCCAGCAGCTTAAGGACAGGGGTCACTGAAGCTTTCTTT. This sequence encodes CASSLRTGVTEAFF.

This clonotype was detected ten times or more. The V gene is TRBV2, the J gene TRBJ1-1; D ambiguous. This CDR3 is 13 amino acids long. V lost 7 bases and J lost 7, with 16 bases in between. CDR1 is SNHLY, CDR2 FYNNEI, per germline. The CDR3 reads CASTYSAGNEAFF. The CDR3 DNA reads TGTGCCAGCACCTATTCTGCGGGCAATGAAGCTTTCTTT.

This chain connects TRBV19 to TRBJ1-2; D is ambiguous. From germline, CDR1 is LNHDA and CDR2 SQIVND (reference sequence). Between the trimmed V and J ends, which lost 6 bases and 5 bases, there was a span of 10 bases. The CDR3 loop spans 12 amino acids. CDR3 sequence: CASSRHKYGYTF. In DNA form, the CDR3 reads TGTGCCAGTAGCCGTCACAAATATGGCTACACCTTC.

In this sample, this clonotype turned up many times. The chain couples TRBV2 to TRBJ1-3; a weak D match, TRBD1 (6 bases). V lost 10 bases and J lost 3, with 19 bases in between. The CDR3 extends over 15 amino acids. Germline CDR1 and CDR2: SNHLY and FYNNEI. The CDR3 sequence is CATSPGGALGNTIYF. The CDR3 DNA is TGTGCCACCTCCCCGGGGGGCGCTCTTGGAAACACCATATATTTT.

Here the CDR3 DNA reads TGTGCCTGGAGCGACACGTTTTCTTCGACCCAGTACTTC. It codes for CAWSDTFSSTQYF. This chain connects TRBV30 to TRBJ2-5; the D is unclear. The length of the CDR3 is 13 residues. V was trimmed by 3 bases and J by 7 bases, leaving 15 bases between them. Germline-derived CDR1 and CDR2 are GTSNPN and SVGIG (reference sequence).

This clonotype was recorded many times. This chain links TRBV5-1 with TRBJ2-1; 8 bases are a match to TRBD1. In germline, CDR1 is SGHRS, CDR2 YFSETQ. J gave up 7 bases and V 4 bases, and 13 bases lay outside the gene matches. This CDR3 comprises 16 residues. The CDR3 region is CASSPKGQVMRNEQFF. In DNA form, the CDR3 reads TGCGCCAGCAGCCCGAAGGGACAGGTTATGCGAAATGAGCAGTTCTTC.

This clonotype was detected many times. The chain recombines TRBV13 with TRBJ2-1; D perhaps matches TRBD2 (6 bases). Germline-derived CDR1 and CDR2 are PRHDT and FYEKMQ (reference sequence). The CDR3 totals 15 residues. V was trimmed by 6 bases and J by 8 bases, leaving 20 bases between them. CDR3 loop: CASSSTVTGGDEQFF. The DNA for the CDR3 is TGTGCCAGCAGTTCTACAGTTACAGGCGGGGATGAGCAGTTCTTC. The full variable domain, its missing parts supplied by reference TRBV13 and TRBJ2-1, is AAGVIQSPRHLIKEKRETATLKCYPIPRHDTVYWYQQGPGQDPQFLISFYEKMQSDKGSIPDRFSAQQFSDYHSELNMSSLELGDSALYFCASSSTVTGGDEQFFGPGTRLTVL.

This clonotype was seen a single time. The V gene is TRBV4-1, the J gene TRBJ1-5, with D unclear. CDR1 and CDR2 (germline): MGHRA, YSYEKL. The CDR3 totals 14 residues. V lost 0 bases and J 2 bases, leaving 5 bases between the germline ends. Here the CDR3 reads CASSQDGGNQPQHF. CDR3 nucleotides: TGCGCCAGCAGCCAAGATGGGGGCAATCAGCCCCAGCATTTT.

Points on this clonotype: A much larger clonotype is one base distant, so this may be a read error. The gene calls are TRBV7-6 and TRBJ1-2; TRBD1 matches at 7 bases. The CDR3 has 13 residues. Germline V gives CDR1 SGHVS, CDR2 FNYEAQ. The CDR3, as DNA: TGTACCAGCAGCAAAAAGGGGGCCTATGGCTACACCTTC. It codes for CTSSKKGAYGYTF.

This clonotype was seen at least ten times. The CDR3 DNA reads TGTGCCAGCAGCCAAGGGAGGACAGGACCTTTCGGTAACTATGGCTACACCTTC. It codes for CASSQGRTGPFGNYGYTF. The chain combines TRBV14 with TRBJ1-2, with 7 bases matching TRBD1. V lost 1 base to trimming and J lost 1 base; unmatched junction nucleotides: 12. The V gene's germline CDR1 is SGHDN and CDR2 FVKESK. This CDR3 spans 18 amino acids.